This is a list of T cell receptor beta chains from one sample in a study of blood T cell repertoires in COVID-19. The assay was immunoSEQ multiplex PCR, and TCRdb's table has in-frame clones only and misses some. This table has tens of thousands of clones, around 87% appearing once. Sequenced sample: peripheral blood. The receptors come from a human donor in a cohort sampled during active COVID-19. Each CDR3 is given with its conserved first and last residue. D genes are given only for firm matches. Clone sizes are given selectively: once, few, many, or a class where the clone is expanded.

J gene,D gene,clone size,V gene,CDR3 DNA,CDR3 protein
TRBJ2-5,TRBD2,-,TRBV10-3,TGTGCCATCAGATCCAGCGGGGGGGCTCAAGAGACCCAGTACTTC,CAIRSSGGAQETQYF
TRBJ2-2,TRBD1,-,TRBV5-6,TGTGCCAGCAGACACACGGGACAGAGTTTTACCGGGGAGCTGTTTTTT,CASRHTGQSFTGELFF
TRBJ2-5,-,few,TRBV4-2,TGTGCCAGCAGCCAAGGGGGCGCCCAAGAGACCCAGTACTTC,CASSQGGAQETQYF
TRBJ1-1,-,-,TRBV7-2,TGTGCCAGCAGCTTAGCGTTTCGACAAATGAACACTGAAGCTTTCTTT,CASSLAFRQMNTEAFF
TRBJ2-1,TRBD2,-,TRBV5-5,TGTGCCAGCACCCGACTAGCGGGGAACTACAATGAGCAGTTCTTC,CASTRLAGNYNEQFF
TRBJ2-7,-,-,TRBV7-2,TGTGCCAGCAAACTGAGGACTCAAATCCACTACGAGCAGTACTTC,CASKLRTQIHYEQYF
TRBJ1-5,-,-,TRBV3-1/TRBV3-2,TGTGCCAGCAGCCAGCGAGGAAGCAATCAGCCCCAGCATTTT,CASSQRGSNQPQHF
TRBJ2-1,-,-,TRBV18,TGTGCCAGCTTGAAGACAGCCGAGCAGTTCTTC,CASLKTAEQFF
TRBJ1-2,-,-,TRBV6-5,TGTGCCAGCAGTCCCCGTGGGCAGGGAAATGGCTACACCTTC,CASSPRGQGNGYTF
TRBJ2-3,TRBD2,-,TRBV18,TGTGCCAGCTCAGACATCCAGCGGGAGATCACAGATACGCAGTATTTT,CASSDIQREITDTQYF
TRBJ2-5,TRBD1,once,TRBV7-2,TGTGCCAGCAGCCTGGGACAGACGGGCCCAGAGACCCAGTACTTC,CASSLGQTGPETQYF
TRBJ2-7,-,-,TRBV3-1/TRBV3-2,TGTGCCAGCAGCCAAGGGGCAGGGGTAGAGCAGTACTTC,CASSQGAGVEQYF
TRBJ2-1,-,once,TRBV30,TGTGCCTGGAGTGCTCCTAACAATGAGCAGTTCTTC,CAWSAPNNEQFF
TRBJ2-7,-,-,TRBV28,TGTGCCAGCAGTTTGGGGCAGACAAGCTCCTACGAGCAGTACTTC,CASSLGQTSSYEQYF
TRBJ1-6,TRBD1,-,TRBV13,TGTGCCAGCAGTCGCGACAGGGGTCGGGGTTCACCCCTCCACTTT,CASSRDRGRGSPLHF
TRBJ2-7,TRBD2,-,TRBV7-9,TGTGCCAGCAGCTTAGTGGGGGGGGACTCCTACGAGCAGTACTTC,CASSLVGGDSYEQYF
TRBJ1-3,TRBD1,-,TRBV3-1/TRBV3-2,TGTGCCAGCAGCAGACAGGGGGCGCCGGGAAACACCATATATTTT,CASSRQGAPGNTIYF
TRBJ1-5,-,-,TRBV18,TGTGCCAGCTCACCAGGGCAGGTTGATAGCAATCAGCCCCAGCATTTT,CASSPGQVDSNQPQHF
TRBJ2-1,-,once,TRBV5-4,TGTGCCAGCAGCTTCCAGATTGAGCAGTTCTTC,CASSFQIEQFF
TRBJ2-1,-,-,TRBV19,TGTGCCAGTAGTATTACAGCTCTCTACAATGAGCAGTTCTTC,CASSITALYNEQFF
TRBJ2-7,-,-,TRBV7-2,TGTGCCAGCAAGCTTACATTCGGGGACATGGGCGAGCAGTACTTC,CASKLTFGDMGEQYF
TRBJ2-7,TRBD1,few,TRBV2,TGTGCCAGCACTGTCGAACAGGGGCCTATTTACTTC,CASTVEQGPIYF
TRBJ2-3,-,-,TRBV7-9,TGTGCCAGCAGCCCGGGGGGCGATGGTACGCAGTATTTT,CASSPGGDGTQYF
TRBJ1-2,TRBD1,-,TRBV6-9,TGTGCCAGCAGTTCGGGGACAGGGTTGGCCTATGGCTACACCTTC,CASSSGTGLAYGYTF
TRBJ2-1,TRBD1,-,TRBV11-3,TGTGCCAGCAGCTCGGGGCAGGGGGCTCCACACAATGAGCAGTTCTTC,CASSSGQGAPHNEQFF
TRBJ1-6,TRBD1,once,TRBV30,TGTGCCTGGAGTGTAGGGACAGGGGTCCCCCTCCACTTT,CAWSVGTGVPLHF
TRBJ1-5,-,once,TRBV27,TGTGCCAGCAGTTTATCCCAACGGGGTTATAGCAATCAGCCCCAGCATTTT,CASSLSQRGYSNQPQHF
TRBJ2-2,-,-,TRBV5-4,TGTGCCAGCAGCTGGGGGCCGACCGGGGAGCTGTTTTTT,CASSWGPTGELFF
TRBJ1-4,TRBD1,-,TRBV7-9,TGTGCCAGCAGCCTGACAGGGGGCCATGAAAAACTGTTTTTT,CASSLTGGHEKLFF
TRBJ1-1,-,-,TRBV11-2,TGTGCCAGCAGCTTAGGGCGGGTAGCTGAAGCTTTCTTT,CASSLGRVAEAFF
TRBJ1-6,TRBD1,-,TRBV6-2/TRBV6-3,TGTGCCAGCAGTTACCGAGGACAGGGGGCAGACAATTCACCCCTCCACTTT,CASSYRGQGADNSPLHF
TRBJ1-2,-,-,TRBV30,TGTGCCTGGAGACAGGCGAATGGCTACACCTTC,CAWRQANGYTF
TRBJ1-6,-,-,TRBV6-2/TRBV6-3,TGTGCCAGCAGTTACGCCAGGCTCGGTTCACCCCTCCACTTT,CASSYARLGSPLHF
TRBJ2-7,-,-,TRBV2,TGTGCGACTCTCGTCTCCTCCTACGAGCAGTACTTC,CATLVSSYEQYF
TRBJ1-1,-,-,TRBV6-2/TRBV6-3,TGTGCCAGCAGTTACTACACAGAAGCTTTCTTT,CASSYYTEAFF
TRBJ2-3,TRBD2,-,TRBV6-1,TGTGCCAGCAGTGAATTTAGCGGGGGCACAGATACGCAGTATTTT,CASSEFSGGTDTQYF
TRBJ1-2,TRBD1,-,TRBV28,TGTGCCAGCAGACCGCAGGGGGCAGAAGGCTACACCTTC,CASRPQGAEGYTF
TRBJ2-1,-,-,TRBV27,TGTGCCAGCAGTTCACAGGGTTTTTACACCTACAATGAGCAGTTCTTC,CASSSQGFYTYNEQFF
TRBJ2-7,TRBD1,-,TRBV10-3,TGTGCCATCAGTGAAGCGGAAACCGGGACAGGGGGATACGAGCAGTACTTC,CAISEAETGTGGYEQYF
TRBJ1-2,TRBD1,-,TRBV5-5,TGTGCCAGCAGCTTGACAGGGGACTATGGCTACACCTTC,CASSLTGDYGYTF
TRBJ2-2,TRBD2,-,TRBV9,TGTGCCAGCAGCGTAGATCTGGGAGGGGACACCGGGGAGCTGTTTTTT,CASSVDLGGDTGELFF
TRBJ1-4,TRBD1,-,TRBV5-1,TGCGCCAGCAGTTTTGGTGTGGCAGGGGGCGGTGAAAAACTGTTTTTT,CASSFGVAGGGEKLFF